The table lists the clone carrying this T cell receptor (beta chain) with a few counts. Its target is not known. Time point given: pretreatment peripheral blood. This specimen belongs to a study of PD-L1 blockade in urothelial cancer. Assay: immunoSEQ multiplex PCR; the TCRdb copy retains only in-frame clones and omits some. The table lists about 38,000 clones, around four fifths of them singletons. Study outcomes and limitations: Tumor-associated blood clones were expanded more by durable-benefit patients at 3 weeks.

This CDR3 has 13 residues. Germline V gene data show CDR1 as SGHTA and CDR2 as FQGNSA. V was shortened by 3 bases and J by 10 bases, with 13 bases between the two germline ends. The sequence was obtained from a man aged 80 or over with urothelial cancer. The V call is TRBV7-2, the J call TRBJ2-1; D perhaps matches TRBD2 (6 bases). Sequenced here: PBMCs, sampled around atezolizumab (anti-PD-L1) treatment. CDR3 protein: CASSLTSWLEQFF. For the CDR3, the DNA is TGTGCCAGCAGCTTGACTAGTTGGCTCGAGCAGTTCTTC. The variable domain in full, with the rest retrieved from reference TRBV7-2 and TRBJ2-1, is GAGVSQSPSNKVTEKGKDVELRCDPISGHTALYWYRQSLGQGLEFLIYFQGNSAPDKSGLPSDRFSAERTGGSVSTLTIQRTQQEDSAVYLCASSLTSWLEQFFGPGTRLTVL.